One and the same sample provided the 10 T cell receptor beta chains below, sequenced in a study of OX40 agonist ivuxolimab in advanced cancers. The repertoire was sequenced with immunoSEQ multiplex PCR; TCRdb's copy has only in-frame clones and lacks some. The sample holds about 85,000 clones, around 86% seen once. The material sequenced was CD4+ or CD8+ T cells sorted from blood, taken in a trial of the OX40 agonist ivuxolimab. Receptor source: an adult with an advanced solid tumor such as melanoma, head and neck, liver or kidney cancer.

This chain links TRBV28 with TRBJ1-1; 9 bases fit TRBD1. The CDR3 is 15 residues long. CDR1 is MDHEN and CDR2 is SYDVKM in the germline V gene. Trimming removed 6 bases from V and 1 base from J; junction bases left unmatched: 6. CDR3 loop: CASRYPGQGNTEAFF. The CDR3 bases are TGTGCCAGCAGGTACCCGGGACAGGGGAACACTGAAGCTTTCTTT.

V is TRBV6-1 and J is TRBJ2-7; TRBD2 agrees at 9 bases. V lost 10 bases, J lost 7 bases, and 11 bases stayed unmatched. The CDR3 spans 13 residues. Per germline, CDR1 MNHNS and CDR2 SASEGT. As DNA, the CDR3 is TGTGCCACCACGCTACTAGCGGGTTTGGAGCAGTACTTC. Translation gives CATTLLAGLEQYF.

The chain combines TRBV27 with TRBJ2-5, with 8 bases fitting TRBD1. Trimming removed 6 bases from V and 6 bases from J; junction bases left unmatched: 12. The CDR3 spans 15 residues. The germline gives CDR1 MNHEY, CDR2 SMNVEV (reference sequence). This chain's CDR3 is CASRSTGTGYQTQYF. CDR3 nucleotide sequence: TGTGCCAGCAGGAGCACCGGGACAGGCTATCAGACCCAGTACTTC.

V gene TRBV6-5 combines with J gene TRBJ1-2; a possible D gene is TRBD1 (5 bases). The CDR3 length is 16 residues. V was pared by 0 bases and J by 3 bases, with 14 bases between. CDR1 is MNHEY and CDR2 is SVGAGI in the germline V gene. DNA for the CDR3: TGTGCCAGCAGTTACTCGAAGGCGGCAGGGTACTATGGCTACACCTTC. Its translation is CASSYSKAAGYYGYTF.

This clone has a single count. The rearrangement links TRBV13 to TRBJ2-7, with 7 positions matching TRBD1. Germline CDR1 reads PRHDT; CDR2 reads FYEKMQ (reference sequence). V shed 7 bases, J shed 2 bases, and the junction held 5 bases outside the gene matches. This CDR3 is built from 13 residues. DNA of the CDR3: TGTGCCAGCACCTTGGGACAGACCTACGAGCAGTACGTC. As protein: CASTLGQTYEQYV.

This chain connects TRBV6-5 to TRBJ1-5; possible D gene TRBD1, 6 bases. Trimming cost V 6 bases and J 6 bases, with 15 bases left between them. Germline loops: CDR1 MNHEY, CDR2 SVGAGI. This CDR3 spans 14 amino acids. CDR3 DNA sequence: TGTGCCAGCAGGTCACGGGGGCTCGGTCAGCCCCAGCATTTT. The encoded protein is CASRSRGLGQPQHF.

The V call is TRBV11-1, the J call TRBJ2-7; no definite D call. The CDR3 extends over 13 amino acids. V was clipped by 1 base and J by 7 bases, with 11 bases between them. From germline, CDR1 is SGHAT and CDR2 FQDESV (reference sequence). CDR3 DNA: TGTGCCAGCAGCTTAGACCGTTACAGAGAGCAGTACGTC. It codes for CASSLDRYREQYV.

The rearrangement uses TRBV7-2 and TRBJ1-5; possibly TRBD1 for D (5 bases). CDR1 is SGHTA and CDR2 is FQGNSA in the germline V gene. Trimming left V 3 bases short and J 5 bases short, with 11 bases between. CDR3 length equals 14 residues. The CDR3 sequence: CASSLLSRDQPQHF. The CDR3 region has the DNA TGTGCCAGCAGCTTGTTATCCAGGGATCAGCCCCAGCATTTT.

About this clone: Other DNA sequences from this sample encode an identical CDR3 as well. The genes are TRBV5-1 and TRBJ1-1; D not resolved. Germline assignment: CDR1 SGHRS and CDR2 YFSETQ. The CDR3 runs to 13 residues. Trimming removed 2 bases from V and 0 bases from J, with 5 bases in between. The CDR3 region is CASSLYMNTEAFF. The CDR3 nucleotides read TGCGCCAGCAGCTTATACATGAACACTGAAGCTTTCTTT.

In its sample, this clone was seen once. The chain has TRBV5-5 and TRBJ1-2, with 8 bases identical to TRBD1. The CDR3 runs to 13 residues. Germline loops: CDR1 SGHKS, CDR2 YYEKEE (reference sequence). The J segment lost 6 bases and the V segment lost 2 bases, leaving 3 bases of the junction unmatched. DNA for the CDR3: TGTGCCAGCAGCTTCTGGACAGGGAATGGCTACACCTTC. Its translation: CASSFWTGNGYTF. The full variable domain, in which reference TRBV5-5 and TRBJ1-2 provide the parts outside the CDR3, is DAGVTQSPTHLIKTRGQQVTLRCSPISGHKSVSWYQQVLGQGPQFIFQYYEKEERGRGNFPDRFSARQFPNYSSELNVNALLLGDSALYLCASSFWTGNGYTFGSGTRLTVV.